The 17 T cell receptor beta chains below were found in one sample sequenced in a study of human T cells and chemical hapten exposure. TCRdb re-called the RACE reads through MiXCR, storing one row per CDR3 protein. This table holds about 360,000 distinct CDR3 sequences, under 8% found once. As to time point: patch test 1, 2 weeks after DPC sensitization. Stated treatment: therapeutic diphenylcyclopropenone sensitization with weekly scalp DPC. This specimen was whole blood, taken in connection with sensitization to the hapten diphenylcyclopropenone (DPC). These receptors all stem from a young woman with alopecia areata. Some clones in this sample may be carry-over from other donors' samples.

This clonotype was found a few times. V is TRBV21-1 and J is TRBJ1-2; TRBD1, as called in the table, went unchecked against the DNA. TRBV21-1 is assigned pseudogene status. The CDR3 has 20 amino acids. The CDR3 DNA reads TGTGCCAGCAGCAATAGGACAGGGAAAATTTATGGGAAACTCGTCCGTGGCTACACCTTC. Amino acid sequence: CASSNRTGKIYGKLVRGYTF.

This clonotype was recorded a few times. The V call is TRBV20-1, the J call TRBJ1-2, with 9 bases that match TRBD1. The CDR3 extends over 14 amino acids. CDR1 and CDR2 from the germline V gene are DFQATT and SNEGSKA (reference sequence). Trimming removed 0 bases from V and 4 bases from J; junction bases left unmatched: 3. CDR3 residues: CSARERDRVYGYTF. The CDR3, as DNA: TGCAGTGCTAGAGAAAGGGACAGGGTCTATGGCTACACCTTC.

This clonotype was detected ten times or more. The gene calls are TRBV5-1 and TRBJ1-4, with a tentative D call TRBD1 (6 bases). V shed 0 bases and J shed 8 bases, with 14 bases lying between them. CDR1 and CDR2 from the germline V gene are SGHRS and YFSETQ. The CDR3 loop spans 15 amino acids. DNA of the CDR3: TGCGCCAGCAGCTTGGCTACAGGGATTCAGGAAAAACTGTTTTTT. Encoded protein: CASSLATGIQEKLFF.

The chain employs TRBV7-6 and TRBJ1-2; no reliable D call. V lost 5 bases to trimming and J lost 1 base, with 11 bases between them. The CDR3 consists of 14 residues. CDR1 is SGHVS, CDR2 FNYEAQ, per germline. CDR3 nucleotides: TGTGCCAGCAGCCCCTCGAGGAATAACTATGGCTACACCTTC. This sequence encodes CASSPSRNNYGYTF.

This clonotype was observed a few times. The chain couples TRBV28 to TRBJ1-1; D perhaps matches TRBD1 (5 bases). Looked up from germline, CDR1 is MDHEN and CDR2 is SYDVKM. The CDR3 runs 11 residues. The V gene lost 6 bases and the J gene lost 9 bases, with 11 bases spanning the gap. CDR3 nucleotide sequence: TGTGCCAGCAGCGCGGGACCTAAAGCTTTCTTT. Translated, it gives CASSAGPKAFF.

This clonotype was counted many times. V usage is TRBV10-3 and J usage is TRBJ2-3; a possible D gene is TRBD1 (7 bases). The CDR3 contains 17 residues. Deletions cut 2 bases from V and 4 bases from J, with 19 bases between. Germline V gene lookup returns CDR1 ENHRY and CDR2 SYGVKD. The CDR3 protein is CAISEVTDRRGSDTQYF. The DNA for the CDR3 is TGTGCCATCAGTGAGGTTACGGACAGGAGGGGATCAGATACGCAGTATTTT.

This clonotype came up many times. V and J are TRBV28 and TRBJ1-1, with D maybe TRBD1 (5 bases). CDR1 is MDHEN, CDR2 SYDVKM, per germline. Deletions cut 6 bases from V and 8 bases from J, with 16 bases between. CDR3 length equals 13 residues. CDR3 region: CASSGTGSLEAFF. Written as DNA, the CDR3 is TGTGCCAGCAGCGGGACGGGCTCTCTCGAAGCTTTCTTT.

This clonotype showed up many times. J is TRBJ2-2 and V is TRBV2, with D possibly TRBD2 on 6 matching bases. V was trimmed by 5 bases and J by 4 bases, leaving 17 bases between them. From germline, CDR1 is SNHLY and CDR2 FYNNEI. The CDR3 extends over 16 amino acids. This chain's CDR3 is CASSLGTASLTGELFF. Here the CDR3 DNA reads TGTGCCAGCAGTCTAGGGACTGCGAGCCTCACCGGGGAGCTGTTTTTT.

The CDR3 nucleotides read TGCGCCAGCAAGACAGGGGACGGAAATTCACCCCTCCACTTT. Its translation: CASKTGDGNSPLHF. The chain couples TRBV5-1 to TRBJ1-6, with TRBD1 matching 8 bases. Per the germline V gene, CDR1 is SGHRS and CDR2 is YFSETQ. V shed 6 bases, J shed 7 bases, and the junction held 6 bases outside the gene matches. CDR3 size: 14 residues.

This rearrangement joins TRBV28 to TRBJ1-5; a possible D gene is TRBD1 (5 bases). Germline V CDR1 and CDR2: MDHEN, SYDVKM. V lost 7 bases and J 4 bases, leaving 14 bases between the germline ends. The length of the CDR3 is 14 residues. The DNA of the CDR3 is TGTGCCAGCATAGGGGACCTGGGAAATCAGCCCCAGCATTTT. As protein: CASIGDLGNQPQHF. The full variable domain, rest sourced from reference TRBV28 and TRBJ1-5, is DVKVTQSSRYLVKRTGEKVFLECVQDMDHENMFWYRQDPGLGLRLIYFSYDVKMKEKGDIPEGYSVSREKKERFSLILESASTNQTSMYLCASIGDLGNQPQHFGDGTRLSIL.

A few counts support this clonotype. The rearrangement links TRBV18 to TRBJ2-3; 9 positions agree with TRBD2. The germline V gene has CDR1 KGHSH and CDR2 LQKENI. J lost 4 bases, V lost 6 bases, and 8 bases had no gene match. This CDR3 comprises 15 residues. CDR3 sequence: CASSPGLAFPDTQYF. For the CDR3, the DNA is TGTGCCAGCTCCCCGGGACTAGCCTTTCCAGATACGCAGTATTTT.

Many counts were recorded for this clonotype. Here the CDR3 reads CASSPWDRETIYF. The CDR3 DNA reads TGTGCCAGCAGCCCATGGGACAGGGAAACCATATATTTT. The chain combines TRBV7-2 with TRBJ1-3; 9 bases line up with TRBD1. CDR3 length equals 13 residues. The ends lost 5 bases at V and 10 bases at J; junction bases unmatched: 6. Germline loops: CDR1 SGHTA, CDR2 FQGNSA.

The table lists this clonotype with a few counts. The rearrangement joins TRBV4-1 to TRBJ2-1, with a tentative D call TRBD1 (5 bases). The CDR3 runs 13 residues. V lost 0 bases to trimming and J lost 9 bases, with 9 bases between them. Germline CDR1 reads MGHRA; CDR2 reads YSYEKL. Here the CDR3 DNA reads TGCGCCAGCAGCCAAGACAGGGTGTTTGAGCAGTTCTTC. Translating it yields CASSQDRVFEQFF.

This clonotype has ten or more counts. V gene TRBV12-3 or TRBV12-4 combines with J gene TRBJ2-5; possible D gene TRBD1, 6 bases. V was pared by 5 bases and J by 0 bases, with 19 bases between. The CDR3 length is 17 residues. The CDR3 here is CASSTGLDSLYQETQYF. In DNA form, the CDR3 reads TGTGCCAGCAGTACTGGACTGGACAGCCTGTACCAAGAGACCCAGTACTTC.

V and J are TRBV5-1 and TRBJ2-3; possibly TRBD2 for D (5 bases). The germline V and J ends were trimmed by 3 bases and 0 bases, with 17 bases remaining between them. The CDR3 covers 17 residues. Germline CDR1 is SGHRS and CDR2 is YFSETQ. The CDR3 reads CASSSYPGSSSTDTQYF. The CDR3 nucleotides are TGCGCCAGCAGCTCCTACCCGGGGTCCAGTAGCACAGATACGCAGTATTTT.

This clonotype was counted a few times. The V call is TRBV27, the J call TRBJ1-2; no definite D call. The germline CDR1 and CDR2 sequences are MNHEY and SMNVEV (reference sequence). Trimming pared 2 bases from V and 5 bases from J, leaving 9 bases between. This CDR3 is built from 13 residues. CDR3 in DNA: TGTGCCAGCAGTTTAACTATCGGATATGGCTACACCTTC. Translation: CASSLTIGYGYTF.

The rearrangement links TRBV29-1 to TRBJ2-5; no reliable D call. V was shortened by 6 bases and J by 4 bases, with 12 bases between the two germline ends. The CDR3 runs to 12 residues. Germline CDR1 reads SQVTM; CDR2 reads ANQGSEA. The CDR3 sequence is CSVRRNGETQYF. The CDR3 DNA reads TGCAGCGTGCGGCGGAACGGAGAGACCCAGTACTTC.